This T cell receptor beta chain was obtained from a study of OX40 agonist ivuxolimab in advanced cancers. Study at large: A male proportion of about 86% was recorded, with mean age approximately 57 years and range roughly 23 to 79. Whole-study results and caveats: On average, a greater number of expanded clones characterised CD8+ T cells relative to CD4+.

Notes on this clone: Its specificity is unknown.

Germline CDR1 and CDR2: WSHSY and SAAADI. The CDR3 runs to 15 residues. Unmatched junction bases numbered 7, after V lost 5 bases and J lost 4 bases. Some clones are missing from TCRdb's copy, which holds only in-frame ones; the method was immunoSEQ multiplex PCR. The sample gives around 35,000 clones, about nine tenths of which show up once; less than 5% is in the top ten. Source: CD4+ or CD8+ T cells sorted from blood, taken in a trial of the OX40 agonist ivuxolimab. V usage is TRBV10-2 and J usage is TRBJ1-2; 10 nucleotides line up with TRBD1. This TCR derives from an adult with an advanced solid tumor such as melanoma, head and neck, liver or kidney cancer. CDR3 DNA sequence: TGCGCCAGCAGTTACGGACAGGGGGTCACCTATGGCTACACCTTC. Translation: CASSYGQGVTYGYTF.